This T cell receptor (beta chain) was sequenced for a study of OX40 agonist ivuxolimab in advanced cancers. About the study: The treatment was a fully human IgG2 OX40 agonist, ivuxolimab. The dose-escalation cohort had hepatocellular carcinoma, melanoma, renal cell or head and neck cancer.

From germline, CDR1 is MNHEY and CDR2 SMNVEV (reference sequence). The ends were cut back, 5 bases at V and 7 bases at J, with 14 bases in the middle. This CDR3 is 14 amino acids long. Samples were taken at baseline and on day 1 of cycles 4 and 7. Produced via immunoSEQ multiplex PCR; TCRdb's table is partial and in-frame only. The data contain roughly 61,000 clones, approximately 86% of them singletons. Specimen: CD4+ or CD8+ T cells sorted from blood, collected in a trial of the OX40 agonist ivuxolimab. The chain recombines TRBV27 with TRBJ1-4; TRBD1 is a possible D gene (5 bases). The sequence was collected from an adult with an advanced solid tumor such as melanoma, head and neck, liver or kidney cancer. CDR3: CASSLARGGEKLFF. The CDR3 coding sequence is TGTGCCAGCAGTCTGGCCCGTGGGGGTGAAAAACTGTTTTTT.